Shown below are 21 T cell receptor beta chains from a single sample sequenced in a study of T cells in Graves' hyperthyroidism and ophthalmopathy. RNA transcripts were the template for amplifying TCR beta CDR3 regions. A first-round RT-PCR of the TCR CDR3 used the HTBI primer set. TCRdb re-called the multiplex PCR reads with MiXCR, one entry per CDR3 protein. Among about 500,000 distinct CDR3 sequences listed, over 45% were seen once. Sequencing was carried out using peripheral blood or thyroid tissue (not recorded which). These receptors were collected from an adult woman with Graves' disease, either hyperthyroidism or ophthalmopathy (not recorded which).

This clonotype came up many times. The chain joins TRBV4-2 to TRBJ1-1; 9 nucleotides line up with TRBD1. V gave up 0 bases and J gave up 5 bases; unmatched junction bases: 4. CDR1 and CDR2 (germline): LGHNA, YNFKEQ. The CDR3 has 15 amino acids. The CDR3 region is CASSQDPDRGTEAFF. CDR3 coding DNA: TGTGCCAGCAGCCAAGATCCGGACAGGGGAACTGAAGCTTTCTTT.

Ten or more counts support this clonotype. The genes are TRBV20-1 and TRBJ2-5; 8 nucleotides align to TRBD1. CDR3 length: 15 amino acids. V gave up 5 bases and J gave up 4 bases; unmatched junction bases: 12. Looked up from germline, CDR1 is DFQATT and CDR2 is SNEGSKA (reference sequence). This chain's CDR3 is CSAPPDRGVRETQYF. In DNA form, the CDR3 reads TGCAGTGCTCCCCCAGACAGGGGAGTCCGAGAGACCCAGTACTTC.

The CDR3 loop reads CSAGTLEGETQYF. Written as DNA, the CDR3 is TGCAGTGCTGGGACCTTAGAGGGAGAGACCCAGTACTTC. The V call is TRBV20-1, the J call TRBJ2-5, with D possibly called TRBD1 or TRBD2 (5 bases each). CDR1 is DFQATT, CDR2 SNEGSKA, per germline (reference sequence). V was clipped by 5 bases and J by 4 bases, with 14 bases between them. The CDR3 has 13 amino acids.

Many counts were recorded for this clonotype. The genes are TRBV20-1 and TRBJ1-5; D not resolved. Trimming shortened V by 2 bases and J by 2 bases, and 10 bases separated the two germline ends. This CDR3 has 14 amino acids. Germline V gene sequence: CDR1 DFQATT, CDR2 SNEGSKA (reference sequence). DNA of the CDR3: TGCAGTGCTAGAAGGGCATCGGGCAATCAGCCCCAGCATTTT. Protein sequence: CSARRASGNQPQHF.

This chain connects TRBV10-3 to TRBJ1-6, with D possibly matching TRBD1 (6 bases). The germline gives CDR1 ENHRY, CDR2 SYGVKD. Deletions cut 0 bases from V and 10 bases from J, with 16 bases between. The CDR3 is 16 amino acids. The CDR3 nucleotides read TGTGCCATCAGTGAGTCGGCAGGGGCGACGGGCTCACCCCTCCACTTT. This sequence encodes CAISESAGATGSPLHF.

This clonotype was picked up many times. The J gene is TRBJ2-5, the V gene TRBV2; D is perhaps TRBD2 (5 bases). The CDR3 covers 13 residues. V was clipped by 3 bases and J by 5 bases, with 10 bases between them. Germline CDR1 is SNHLY and CDR2 is FYNNEI. The CDR3 is CASSEGRSETQYF. CDR3 bases: TGTGCCAGCAGTGAGGGGAGATCGGAGACCCAGTACTTC.

The chain joins TRBV29-1 to TRBJ2-7; the D gene is possibly TRBD2 (5 bases). This CDR3 has 14 residues. In germline, CDR1 is SQVTM, CDR2 ANQGSEA. V was cut by 4 bases and J by 0 bases, with 13 bases left in between. The CDR3 spells CSVVLEDSSYEQYF. The CDR3 bases are TGCAGCGTTGTTCTGGAGGATAGCTCCTACGAGCAGTACTTC.

This clonotype was observed a handful of times. The CDR3 loop is CAIRHYSEAFF. The CDR3 DNA sequence: TGTGCCATCAGGCACTACTCTGAAGCTTTCTTT. V and J are TRBV10-3 and TRBJ1-1; D is unresolved. This CDR3 is built from 11 residues. Germline V lookup: CDR1 ENHRY, CDR2 SYGVKD. V gave up 6 bases and J gave up 6 bases, with 8 bases separating them.

In this sample, this clonotype turned up a few times. The chain joins TRBV7-9 to TRBJ2-7; D remains unclear. V was shortened by 5 bases and J by 0 bases, with 14 bases between the two germline ends. This CDR3 contains 15 residues. Germline CDR1 SEHNR, CDR2 FQNEAQ (reference sequence). In DNA form, the CDR3 reads TGTGCCAGCAGCACGGACCACGGGTTCTCCTACGAGCAGTACTTC. Its translation is CASSTDHGFSYEQYF. Filled out from reference TRBV7-9 and TRBJ2-7, the complete variable domain reads DTGVSQNPRHKITKRGQNVTFRCDPISEHNRLYWYRQTLGQGPEFLTYFQNEAQLEKSRLLSDRFSAERPKGSFSTLEIQRTEQGDSAMYLCASSTDHGFSYEQYFGPGTRLTVT.

The chain has TRBV5-2 and TRBJ2-7; TRBD1 is taken as the D call from the table, unchecked against the DNA. TRBV5-2 is a pseudogene. The CDR3 covers 16 residues. Here the CDR3 reads CASSLNPGGTSYGQYF. Written as DNA, the CDR3 is TGTGCCAGCAGCTTGAATCCCGGCGGGACCTCCTACGGGCAGTACTTC.

The chain combines TRBV9 with TRBJ1-5; possibly TRBD1 for D (5 bases). The ends were cut back, 0 bases at V and 9 bases at J, with 10 bases in the middle. CDR3 size: 13 residues. CDR1 SGDLS and CDR2 YYNGEE come from the germline V gene. The CDR3 nucleotides are TGTGCCAGCAGCGTAGAGGGGATTGGGCCCCAGCATTTT. Residues: CASSVEGIGPQHF.

This clonotype was picked up many times. V usage is TRBV12-3 or TRBV12-4 and J usage is TRBJ2-2, with 8 nucleotides matching TRBD1. This CDR3 has 15 amino acids. Trimming removed 6 bases from V and 6 bases from J; junction bases left unmatched: 9. CDR3 in amino acids: CASRVRTGYPGELFF. In DNA form, the CDR3 reads TGTGCCAGCAGAGTTAGGACAGGGTATCCCGGGGAGCTGTTTTTT.

This sequence joins TRBV7-9 and TRBJ2-5, with 9 bases fitting TRBD1. CDR1 and CDR2 (germline): SEHNR, FQNEAQ (reference sequence). The length of the CDR3 is 14 residues. The V gene end was trimmed by 3 bases and the J gene end by 7 bases; junction bases not matched to a gene: 6. The CDR3 DNA sequence: TGTGCCAGCAGCTTGACAGGGGGGGACGTGACCCAGTACTTC. This encodes CASSLTGGDVTQYF.

The chain combines TRBV7-9 with TRBJ2-5; a possible D gene is TRBD1 (6 bases). Germline V lookup: CDR1 SEHNR, CDR2 FQNEAQ (reference sequence). This CDR3 region has 14 residues. Trimming took off 7 bases at V and 1 base at J, with 13 bases between the two ends. The CDR3 sequence is CASNLGQIQETQYF. CDR3 DNA: TGTGCCAGCAACCTCGGACAGATCCAAGAGACCCAGTACTTC.

The chain carries TRBV24-1 and TRBJ1-5; D call uncertain. CDR3 size: 14 residues. Per the germline V gene, CDR1 is KGHDR and CDR2 is SFDVKD. Trimming took off 12 bases at V and 0 bases at J, with 14 bases between the two ends. CDR3 in amino acids: CASRADYSNQPQHF. CDR3 DNA sequence: TGTGCCTCACGGGCCGATTATAGCAATCAGCCCCAGCATTTT.

V is TRBV15 and J is TRBJ2-5, with a tentative D call TRBD1 (6 bases). The CDR3 is made up of 14 amino acids. Trimming left V 0 bases short and J 2 bases short, with 7 bases between. Germline V lookup: CDR1 LNHNV, CDR2 YYDKDF (reference sequence). The CDR3 loop is CATSRDTGQETQYF. The CDR3 bases are TGTGCCACCAGCAGAGATACAGGGCAAGAGACCCAGTACTTC. The full variable domain, completed using reference TRBV15 and TRBJ2-5, is DAMVIQNPRYQVTQFGKPVTLSCSQTLNHNVMYWYQQKSSQAPKLLFHYYDKDFNNEADTPDNFQSRRPNTSFCFLDIRSPGLGDTAMYLCATSRDTGQETQYFGPGTRLLVL.

This rearrangement joins TRBV24-1 to TRBJ2-2; 14 bases line up with TRBD2. Germline V gene data show CDR1 as KGHDR and CDR2 as SFDVKD. V was clipped by 7 bases and J by 4 bases; unmatched bases: 10. CDR3 size: 18 residues. Here the CDR3 DNA reads TGTGCCACCAGCGGTCCGGGACTAGCGGGAGTCCCCACCGGGGAGCTGTTTTTT. Its translation: CATSGPGLAGVPTGELFF.

The J gene is TRBJ1-6, the V gene TRBV6-6; no reliable D call. Between the trimmed V and J ends, which lost 5 bases and 8 bases, there was a span of 10 bases. The germline gives CDR1 MNHNY, CDR2 SVGAGI (reference sequence). CDR3 size: 13 residues. The DNA for the CDR3 is TGTGCCAGCAGTGACACGCGGGATTCACCCCTCCACTTT. This gives the protein CASSDTRDSPLHF.

The chain joins TRBV20-1 to TRBJ2-5; 9 bases agree with TRBD2. Germline V gene sequence: CDR1 DFQATT, CDR2 SNEGSKA (reference sequence). V lost 0 bases to trimming and J lost 5 bases; unmatched junction nucleotides: 7. The CDR3 is 15 residues long. CDR3 coding DNA: TGCAGTGCTAGAGATGGCGGGAGGGCCTCCGAGACCCAGTACTTC. It is translated as CSARDGGRASETQYF.

With respect to this clonotype: Possible read error: a much larger clone is one base away. The gene calls are TRBV19 and TRBJ1-1; 9 bases fit TRBD1. The CDR3 runs to 15 residues. Germline V CDR1 and CDR2: LNHDA, SQIVND (reference sequence). The CDR3 region is CASSIPGTGNTEALF. The CDR3 nucleotides read TGTGCCAGTAGTATTCCCGGGACAGGGAACACTGAAGCTCTCTTT.

Turning to this clonotype: A much larger clonotype is one base distant, so this may be a read error. The CDR3 loop is CASGLAGDNYNSPLHF. CDR3 sequence (DNA): TGTGCCAGCGGCTTGGCAGGGGACAACTATAATTCACCCCTCCACTTT. The chain carries TRBV5-5 and TRBJ1-6; the D gene is possibly TRBD1 (6 bases). Germline CDR1 and CDR2: SGHKS and YYEKEE (reference sequence). The CDR3 is made up of 16 amino acids.